The clone carrying this T cell receptor beta chain was seen a single time. Its specificity is unknown. Germline is not matched at one junction end, which may reflect a read error. The record originates from a study of cytomegalovirus exposure and HLA in healthy donors. Study results and limitations: As was reported, the classifier diagnosed cytomegalovirus status with high specificity and sensitivity.

The PCR ran on 60 Vbeta and 13 Jbeta primers. This table comes from immunoSEQ multiplex PCR, and its TCRdb copy is limited to in-frame clones, with some not included. The table has roughly 73,000 clones, 65% to 85% seen once. The specimen sequenced was PBMCs. The receptor was derived from a man in his 70s in good health and CMV-seronegative.

DNA of the CDR3: TGTTCCAGCACCTCCCCCAACGACTGGAAATACGAGCAGTACTTC. It is translated as CSSTSPNDWKYEQYF. J is TRBJ2-7 and V is TRBV7-9, with no clear D. Germline CDR1 and CDR2: SEHNR and FQNEAQ (reference sequence). The CDR3 extends over 15 amino acids.